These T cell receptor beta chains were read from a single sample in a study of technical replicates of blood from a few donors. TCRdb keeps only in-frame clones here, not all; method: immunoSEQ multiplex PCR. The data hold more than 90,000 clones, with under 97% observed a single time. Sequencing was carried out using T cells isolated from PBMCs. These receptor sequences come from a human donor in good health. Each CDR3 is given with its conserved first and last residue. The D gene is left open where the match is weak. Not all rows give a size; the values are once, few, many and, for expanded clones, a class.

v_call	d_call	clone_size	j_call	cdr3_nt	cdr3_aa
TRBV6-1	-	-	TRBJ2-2	TGTGCCAGCATCTTCGGACACGAAACCGGGGAGCTGTTTTTT	CASIFGHETGELFF
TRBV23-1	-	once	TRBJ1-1	TGCGCCAGCCCCCGGAGGGGGGGCACTGAAGCTTTCTTT	CASPRRGGTEAFF
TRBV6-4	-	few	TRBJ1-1	TGTGCCAGCAGTGACTCGGGAAGGGAGGGCACTGAAGCTTTCTTT	CASSDSGREGTEAFF
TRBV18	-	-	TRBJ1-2	TGTGCCAGCTCACCAAGATCGGGGGAGGGCTACACCTTC	CASSPRSGEGYTF
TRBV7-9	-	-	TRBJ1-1	TGTGCCAGCAGCCCCCGGGGGAAGATGAACACTGAAGCTTTCTTT	CASSPRGKMNTEAFF
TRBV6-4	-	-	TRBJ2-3	TGTGCCAGCAGTGATGGTAACACCTTCACAGATACGCAGTATTTT	CASSDGNTFTDTQYF
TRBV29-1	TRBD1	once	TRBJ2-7	TGCAGCGTTGGTCGGGACAGTTACCTCTACGAGCAGTACTTC	CSVGRDSYLYEQYF
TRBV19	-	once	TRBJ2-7	TGTGCCAGTAGTAAATCCGGGACACAGAACTCCTACGAGCAGTACTTC	CASSKSGTQNSYEQYF
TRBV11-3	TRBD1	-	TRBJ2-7	TGTGCCAGCAGCTTAGGTTGGACAGGGGGAACCTACGAGCAGTACTTC	CASSLGWTGGTYEQYF
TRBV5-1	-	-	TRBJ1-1	TGCGCCAGCAGCCTAGAAGGGGCCAAAGCTTTCTTT	CASSLEGAKAFF
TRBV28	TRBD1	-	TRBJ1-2	TGTGCCAGCAGCCCGGGACAGGGGGATAGTGGCTACACCTTC	CASSPGQGDSGYTF
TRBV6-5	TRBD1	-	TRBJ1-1	TGTGCCAGCAGTTACTCAGGGGGCAACGCTGAAGCTTTCTTT	CASSYSGGNAEAFF
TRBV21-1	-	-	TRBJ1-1	TGTGCCAGCAGCACCCGGACAGAAATGAACACTGAAGCTTTCTTT	CASSTRTEMNTEAFF